The next 23 T cell receptor beta chains were all read from a single sample in a study of cytomegalovirus exposure and HLA in healthy donors. PCR used 60 Vbeta primers and 13 Jbeta primers. Produced via immunoSEQ multiplex PCR; TCRdb's table is partial and in-frame only. The sample holds some 150,000 clones, under 80% seen once. Sequencing input: PBMCs. The receptors derive from a man aged 40-49 years in good health and CMV-seronegative.

The chain is built from TRBV14 and TRBJ1-6, with D perhaps TRBD1 (5 bases). V dropped 0 bases and J dropped 13 bases, with 13 bases sitting between them. Germline CDR1 reads SGHDN; CDR2 reads FVKESK. The CDR3 totals 14 residues. The chain's CDR3 is CASSQDLGGRPLHF. CDR3 nucleotides: TGTGCCAGCAGCCAAGATCTCGGGGGTCGGCCCCTCCACTTT.

The chain combines TRBV6-5 with TRBJ1-2, with 7 bases lining up with TRBD1. The CDR3 contains 15 residues. V lost 6 bases to trimming and J lost 3 bases; unmatched junction nucleotides: 10. Germline loops: CDR1 MNHEY, CDR2 SVGAGI. CDR3 coding DNA: TGTGCCAGCAGGGCCGTGACAGGGAAACACTATGGCTACACCTTC. It yields the protein CASRAVTGKHYGYTF.

The chain is built from TRBV11-2 and TRBJ2-7; 7 nucleotides line up with TRBD1. The germline CDR1 and CDR2 sequences are SGHAT and FQNNGV. V was pared by 2 bases and J by 2 bases, with 3 bases of the junction left unmatched. The CDR3 length is 14 residues. DNA for the CDR3: TGTGCCAGCAGCTTATGGACAGGACCCTACGAGCAGTACTTC. Translating it yields CASSLWTGPYEQYF. The full variable domain, its missing parts supplied by reference TRBV11-2 and TRBJ2-7, is EAGVAQSPRYKIIEKRQSVAFWCNPISGHATLYWYQQILGQGPKLLIQFQNNGVVDDSQLPKDRFSAERLKGVDSTLKIQPAKLEDSAVYLCASSLWTGPYEQYFGPGTRLTVT.

This chain uses TRBV2 with TRBJ2-7; the D gene is possibly TRBD2 (5 bases). CDR1 is SNHLY and CDR2 is FYNNEI in the germline V gene. V was clipped by 4 bases and J by 4 bases, with 8 bases between them. The CDR3 loop spans 12 amino acids. The CDR3 loop is CASSATRYEQYF. The CDR3 nucleotides are TGTGCCAGCAGTGCTACTAGATACGAGCAGTACTTC.

In regard to this clone: The junction does not match germline at one end; this may be a read error. V gene TRBV7-9 combines with J gene TRBJ2-1; D gene unclear. In germline, CDR1 is SEHNR, CDR2 FQNEAQ (reference sequence). This CDR3 region has 15 residues. CDR3 nucleotides: TGTGCCAGCAGCTTCCCCAAAAGTAGCTACCATGAGCAGTTCTTC. It translates to CASSFPKSSYHEQFF.

The chain links TRBV9 to TRBJ1-1; 9 nucleotides align to TRBD1. The CDR3 spans 15 residues. Germline lookup yields CDR1 SGDLS and CDR2 YYNGEE. Trimming took 2 bases from V and 7 from J; bases not matched to a gene: 9. DNA of the CDR3: TGTGCCAGCAGCGTCCTCGGGACAGGGAGAGGTGAAGCTTTCTTT. Its translation is CASSVLGTGRGEAFF. The full variable domain, with the rest looked up from reference TRBV9 and TRBJ1-1, is DSGVTQTPKHLITATGQRVTLRCSPRSGDLSVYWYQQSLDQGLQFLIQYYNGEERAKGNILERFSAQQFPDLHSELNLSSLELGDSALYFCASSVLGTGRGEAFFGQGTRLTVV.

The chain joins TRBV6-6 to TRBJ1-6; D not resolved. The germline V and J ends were trimmed by 6 bases and 5 bases, with 14 bases remaining between them. There are 15 residues in the CDR3. CDR1 and CDR2 from the germline V gene are MNHNY and SVGAGI (reference sequence). CDR3 DNA sequence: TGTGCCAGCAGGCAACGGGGAACGGATAATTCACCCCTCCACTTT. Its protein is CASRQRGTDNSPLHF.

V usage is TRBV9 and J usage is TRBJ2-1; 10 nucleotides line up with TRBD2. Germline assignment: CDR1 SGDLS and CDR2 YYNGEE. The V gene end was trimmed by 0 bases and the J gene end by 10 bases; junction bases not matched to a gene: 4. CDR3 length: 14 residues. CDR3 DNA sequence: TGTGCCAGCAGCGTAGCGATAGCGGGGGGCGAGCAGTTCTTC. Residues: CASSVAIAGGEQFF.

The V gene is TRBV6-5, the J gene TRBJ1-2; D gene uncertain. The CDR3 loop spans 13 amino acids. Germline-derived CDR1 and CDR2 are MNHEY and SVGAGI. The V gene lost 2 bases and the J gene lost 8 bases, with 12 bases spanning the gap. DNA of the CDR3: TGTGCCAGCAGTTACCGGGGATTTCGCGGCTACACCTTC. Its translation: CASSYRGFRGYTF.

The rearrangement links TRBV7-3 to TRBJ2-3; TRBD2 matches at 11 bases. CDR1 is SGHTA and CDR2 is FQGTGA in the germline V gene. This CDR3 is 14 amino acids long. With V trimmed by 5 bases and J by 6 bases, 4 bases remained unmatched. The chain's CDR3 is CASSPLAGDDTQYF. In nucleotides, the CDR3 is TGTGCCAGCAGCCCACTAGCGGGGGACGATACGCAGTATTTT.

The CDR3 sequence is CASIPGQTSNQPQHF. CDR3 in DNA: TGTGCCAGCATTCCGGGACAGACAAGCAATCAGCCCCAGCATTTT. This rearrangement joins TRBV2 to TRBJ1-5; 7 bases map to TRBD1. The V gene's germline CDR1 is SNHLY and CDR2 FYNNEI. The V gene end was trimmed by 7 bases and the J gene end by 1 base; junction bases not matched to a gene: 7. The CDR3 sequence is 15 residues long.

V usage is TRBV29-1 and J usage is TRBJ2-5; the D gene is possibly TRBD1 (5 bases). The germline CDR1 and CDR2 sequences are SQVTM and ANQGSEA. Trimming stripped 7 bases from V and 9 bases from J, with 21 bases between. The CDR3 is 13 amino acids. The CDR3 sequence is CSALPQGGASQYF. The CDR3 DNA is TGCAGCGCCCTGCCCCAGGGTGGGGCGTCCCAGTACTTC.

This chain joins TRBV6-5 and TRBJ2-7, with D perhaps matching TRBD1 (5 bases). Trimming left V 7 bases short and J 6 bases short, with 16 bases between. CDR1 and CDR2 (germline): MNHEY, SVGAGI. The CDR3 has 13 amino acids. The CDR3 region is CASTRRGLSEQYF. DNA of the CDR3: TGTGCCAGCACCAGAAGGGGCCTCTCCGAGCAGTACTTC.

This clone was observed a few times. The chain is built from TRBV4-2 and TRBJ2-7; TRBD1 matches 7 bases. CDR1 LGHNA and CDR2 YNFKEQ come from the germline V gene. The CDR3 totals 15 residues. Losses at the gene ends were 0 bases for V and 4 bases for J; bases not matched to a gene: 6. The CDR3 DNA is TGTGCCAGCAGCCAAGATAGAAGGGGGCAGTACGAGCAGTACTTC. This codes for CASSQDRRGQYEQYF.

The chain links TRBV2 to TRBJ2-3, with 7 positions matching TRBD1. The V and J ends lost 7 bases and 0 bases, in that order; junction bases with no gene match: 7. CDR3 size: 15 residues. CDR1 and CDR2 (germline): SNHLY, FYNNEI. The CDR3 nucleotides are TGTGCCAGCATAAGGGCAGGGGGTAGCACAGATACGCAGTATTTT. As protein: CASIRAGGSTDTQYF. The variable domain in full, with the rest retrieved from reference TRBV2 and TRBJ2-3, is EPEVTQTPSHQVTQMGQEVILRCVPISNHLYFYWYRQILGQKVEFLVSFYNNEISEKSEIFDDQFSVERPDGSNFTLKIRSTKLEDSAMYFCASIRAGGSTDTQYFGPGTRLTVL.

The CDR3 sequence is CASSLGEAGGLADTQYF. The CDR3 DNA reads TGCGCCAGCAGCCTAGGGGAGGCGGGGGGGCTTGCAGATACGCAGTATTTT. The chain employs TRBV4-1 and TRBJ2-3, with 9 bases lining up with TRBD2. This CDR3 spans 17 amino acids. From germline, CDR1 is MGHRA and CDR2 YSYEKL. The trim removed 4 bases at V and 4 bases at J, leaving 12 bases unmatched.

The J gene is TRBJ1-1, the V gene TRBV7-6; tentative D call: TRBD1 (5 bases). The CDR3 is made up of 14 amino acids. With 1 base removed from V and 2 bases from J, the gap between germline ends came to 8 bases. Germline-derived CDR1 and CDR2 are SGHVS and FNYEAQ. CDR3 nucleotides: TGTGCCAGCAGCTTAGGACAGTCCAACACTGAAGCTTTCTTT. Protein sequence: CASSLGQSNTEAFF.

The chain uses TRBV4-2 and TRBJ2-6; D might be TRBD2 (5 bases). Germline CDR1 and CDR2: LGHNA and YNFKEQ. Trimming cost V 1 base and J 0 bases, with 10 bases left between them. This CDR3 is built from 17 residues. CDR3 DNA: TGTGCCAGCAGCCAAGCGGTAGGGAGCTCTGGGGCCAACGTCCTGACTTTC. Amino acid sequence: CASSQAVGSSGANVLTF.

The chain links TRBV5-3 to TRBJ2-7; 11 bases are shared with TRBD1. TRBV5-3 is reported as an ORF; its role is uncertain. The CDR3 covers 13 residues. J was trimmed by 5 bases and V by 3 bases; bases with no gene match: 1. The CDR3 nucleotides are TGTGCCAGAAGCTCGGACAGGGGGCACGAGCAGTACTTC. Its translation: CARSSDRGHEQYF.

J is TRBJ2-1 and V is TRBV5-6; D may be TRBD2 (5 bases). The V gene lost 4 bases and the J gene lost 11 bases, with 16 bases spanning the gap. The CDR3 sequence is 13 residues long. The germline V gene has CDR1 SGHDT and CDR2 YYEEEE. For the CDR3, the DNA is TGTGCCAGCAGCCCCCCCCTAACCGGGAAGCAGTTCTTC. Residues: CASSPPLTGKQFF.

This chain uses TRBV6-1 with TRBJ1-5; perhaps TRBD1 as D (6 bases). V dropped 8 bases and J dropped 4 bases, with 15 bases sitting between them. The V gene's germline CDR1 is MNHNS and CDR2 SASEGT. CDR3 length: 14 amino acids. DNA of the CDR3: TGTGCCAGCGTAAGGGGACACGCAAATCAGCCCCAGCATTTT. It translates to CASVRGHANQPQHF.

In this sample, this clone turned up once. This chain connects TRBV18 to TRBJ2-7; 12 nucleotides line up with TRBD1. The CDR3 extends over 16 amino acids. V lost 5 bases, J lost 0 bases, and 5 bases stayed unmatched. The germline gives CDR1 KGHSH, CDR2 LQKENI. The CDR3 loop is CASSKGQGASSYEQYF. The CDR3 DNA follows: TGTGCCAGCTCAAAGGGACAGGGGGCAAGCTCCTACGAGCAGTACTTC. Full variable domain (rest looked up from reference TRBV18 and TRBJ2-7): NAGVMQNPRHLVRRRGQEARLRCSPMKGHSHVYWYRQLPEEGLKFMVYLQKENIIDESGMPKERFSAEFPKEGPSILRIQQVVRGDSAAYFCASSKGQGASSYEQYFGPGTRLTVT.

This chain uses TRBV25-1 with TRBJ1-6, with D possibly matching TRBD1 (6 bases). The CDR3 sequence is 11 residues long. The germline CDR1 and CDR2 sequences are MGHDK and SYGVNS. Trimming cost V 4 bases and J 15 bases, with 10 bases left between them. The CDR3 DNA follows: TGTGCCAGCAGTGCTTCAGGGGTCCTCCACTTT. Translation gives CASSASGVLHF.